The 27 T cell receptor beta chains reported below all come from one sample, sequenced in a study of post-analysis software for immune sequencing data. Study findings and constraints: Five TRBV segments, including TRBV5-6, TRBV5-1 and TRBV20-1, were more frequent in patients than controls.

Incorporated into the TCR beta cDNA libraries were unique molecular identifiers, which served to reduce PCR and sequencing biases. TCRdb redid the calling of the PCR reads with MiXCR, one entry per CDR3 protein. The table has roughly 400,000 distinct CDR3 sequences, roughly 38% seen once. No antigen is known for these receptors. Sequenced material: blood. These TCRs come from a girl aged 2-9 years with multiple sclerosis.

This chain connects TRBV18 to TRBJ1-2, with 7 bases that match TRBD1. CDR3 length: 14 residues. Germline values: CDR1 KGHSH, CDR2 LQKENI. J lost 7 bases, V lost 2 bases, and 7 bases had no gene match. The CDR3 sequence: CASSPTGQRTGYTF. CDR3 DNA sequence: TGTGCCAGCTCACCAACGGGACAGAGGACTGGCTACACCTTC.

The chain is built from TRBV7-6 and TRBJ2-5, with D possibly TRBD1 on 6 matching bases. The J call may be incorrect, as the DNA end agrees better with TRBJ2-7. The CDR3 is 15 residues long. Germline CDR1 reads SGHVS; CDR2 reads FNYEAQ. The CDR3 reads CASSQGGLGLPEQYF. For the CDR3, the DNA is TGTGCCAGCAGCCAAGGGGGTTTGGGCCTTCCCGAGCAGTACTTC.

This rearrangement joins TRBV15 to TRBJ1-1, with unresolved D. Trimming stripped 7 bases from V and 5 bases from J, with 11 bases between. CDR3 length: 12 residues. Germline V lookup: CDR1 LNHNV, CDR2 YYDKDF (reference sequence). The CDR3 protein is CATTRFGTEAFF. The CDR3 DNA sequence: TGTGCCACCACCCGTTTTGGGACTGAAGCTTTCTTT.

The chain has TRBV7-3 and TRBJ2-1; 14 bases fit TRBD2. Germline V gives CDR1 SGHTA, CDR2 FQGTGA. The CDR3 consists of 16 residues. Unmatched junction bases numbered 6, after V lost 5 bases and J lost 6 bases. The CDR3 bases are TGTGCCAGCAGCATGGGGACTAGCGGGAGTAGCAATGAGCAGTTCTTC. This encodes CASSMGTSGSSNEQFF.

This rearrangement joins TRBV6-2 or TRBV6-3 to TRBJ1-4; 7 bases line up with TRBD1. The J segment lost 0 bases and the V segment lost 6 bases, leaving 1 base of the junction unmatched. Germline-derived CDR1 and CDR2 are MNHEY and SVGEGT. The CDR3 spans 14 residues. CDR3 DNA: TGTGCCAGCAGGACAGGGACAACTAATGAAAAACTGTTTTTT. Amino acid sequence: CASRTGTTNEKLFF.

This clonotype was detected only a few times. The V and J genes are TRBV5-1 and TRBJ2-3, with 8 positions matching TRBD1. Germline-derived CDR1 and CDR2 are SGHRS and YFSETQ. With V trimmed by 3 bases and J by 2 bases, 5 bases remained unmatched. The CDR3 loop spans 15 amino acids. CDR3 nucleotides: TGCGCCAGCAGCTCTGGACAGGGATTCACAGATACGCAGTATTTT. Translation gives CASSSGQGFTDTQYF.

A single count supports this clonotype. The rearrangement joins TRBV7-2 to TRBJ2-1, with TRBD2 as a possible D gene (6 bases). The CDR3 has 15 residues. The ends were cut back, 3 bases at V and 4 bases at J, with 13 bases in the middle. CDR1 is SGHTA and CDR2 is FQGNSA in the germline V gene. The CDR3 DNA is TGTGCCAGCAGCTTCTCCGGTAGCGGTTACAATGAGCAGTTCTTC. Amino acid sequence: CASSFSGSGYNEQFF.

The chain joins TRBV12-3 or TRBV12-4 to TRBJ1-1, with a possible D match to TRBD1 (6 bases). The ends were cut back, 6 bases at V and 3 bases at J, with 20 bases in the middle. CDR3 size: 16 residues. The chain's CDR3 is CASSSFEVAGDTEAFF. DNA of the CDR3: TGTGCCAGCAGCAGTTTCGAGGTGGCAGGGGACACTGAAGCTTTCTTT.

This clonotype was seen only a few times. The genes are TRBV14 and TRBJ2-5; possibly TRBD1 for D (7 bases). The DNA end favors TRBJ2-7, so the J call may be wrong. The CDR3 covers 20 residues. Germline V lookup: CDR1 SGHDN, CDR2 FVKESK. CDR3 nucleotides: TGTGCCAGCAGCGCAATACAGGGGAGGACCTTTCTCAGACCTTTCTACGAGCAGTACTTC. It yields the protein CASSAIQGRTFLRPFYEQYF.

The V call is TRBV6-2 or TRBV6-3, the J call TRBJ1-2; D is ambiguous. CDR3 size: 15 residues. Germline CDR1 and CDR2: MNHEY and SVGEGT. Deletions cut 6 bases from V and 3 bases from J, with 17 bases between. Written as DNA, the CDR3 is TGTGCCAGCAGCTCCGGGCCGGCAGAGCACTATGGCTACACCTTC. Its translation is CASSSGPAEHYGYTF.

In this sample, this clonotype turned up a few times. The chain recombines TRBV20-1 with TRBJ2-1, with 7 bases lining up with TRBD2. The V segment lost 3 bases and the J segment 3 bases; nucleotides outside the gene matches: 8. Looked up from germline, CDR1 is DFQATT and CDR2 is SNEGSKA (reference sequence). This CDR3 is built from 15 residues. The CDR3 DNA is TGCAGTGCTAGGGGGGGGGAGCTGCACTACAATGAGCAGTTCTTC. Translation: CSARGGELHYNEQFF.

The J gene is TRBJ1-4, the V gene TRBV4-1, with D maybe TRBD1 (6 bases). Germline V lookup: CDR1 MGHRA, CDR2 YSYEKL. V lost 2 bases and J 5 bases, leaving 12 bases between the germline ends. There are 15 residues in the CDR3. This chain's CDR3 is CASSQNRALNEKLFF. CDR3 nucleotides: TGCGCCAGCAGCCAAAACAGGGCGCTAAATGAAAAACTGTTTTTT.

The chain recombines TRBV6-5 with TRBJ1-2; 8 bases are shared with TRBD1. V gave up 0 bases and J gave up 3 bases; unmatched junction bases: 6. Germline assignment: CDR1 MNHEY and CDR2 SVGAGI. This CDR3 region has 16 residues. The CDR3 loop is CASSYSGDRLDYGYTF. The CDR3 bases are TGTGCCAGCAGTTACTCCGGGGACAGGCTAGACTATGGCTACACCTTC.

This chain joins TRBV7-3 and TRBJ2-1, with D unclear. CDR3 length equals 16 residues. V lost 5 bases to trimming and J lost 5 bases, with 19 bases between them. CDR1 is SGHTA and CDR2 is FQGTGA in the germline V gene. The CDR3 protein is CASSVSRLPLDNEQFF. CDR3 nucleotide sequence: TGTGCCAGCAGCGTCAGTCGGCTACCGCTCGACAATGAGCAGTTCTTC.

The chain has TRBV5-5 and TRBJ1-1; 9 nucleotides match TRBD1. V lost 4 bases and J lost 4; bases outside the gene matches: 5. The CDR3 spans 14 residues. CDR1 is SGHKS and CDR2 is YYEKEE in the germline V gene (reference sequence). This chain's CDR3 is CASSPQGAVTEAFF. As DNA, the CDR3 is TGTGCCAGCAGCCCACAGGGGGCGGTCACTGAAGCTTTCTTT.

The chain has TRBV28 and TRBJ2-7, with D hard to call. CDR1 and CDR2 (germline): MDHEN, SYDVKM. The CDR3 runs to 18 residues. Trimming left V 3 bases short and J 2 bases short, with 23 bases between. CDR3 sequence: CASSFRVRLEVGAYEQYF. DNA for the CDR3: TGTGCCAGCAGTTTTCGGGTACGATTGGAAGTTGGGGCCTACGAGCAGTACTTC. The full variable domain, rest sourced from reference TRBV28 and TRBJ2-7, is DVKVTQSSRYLVKRTGEKVFLECVQDMDHENMFWYRQDPGLGLRLIYFSYDVKMKEKGDIPEGYSVSREKKERFSLILESASTNQTSMYLCASSFRVRLEVGAYEQYFGPGTRLTVT.

This sequence joins TRBV12-3 or TRBV12-4 and TRBJ2-7, with D perhaps matching TRBD1 (5 bases). This CDR3 is 15 amino acids long. V was clipped by 6 bases and J by 0 bases, with 15 bases between them. In DNA, the CDR3 is TGTGCCAGCAGCGTTGGTTCCCAGGGCTCCTACGAGCAGTACTTC. It specifies CASSVGSQGSYEQYF.

The chain uses TRBV7-2 and TRBJ2-1, with 10 nucleotides matching TRBD1. Germline loops: CDR1 SGHTA, CDR2 FQGNSA. Trimming at V came to 1 base and at J to 8 bases, leaving 5 bases not matched to a gene. The CDR3 is made up of 15 amino acids. The CDR3 loop is CASSLGGTGADEQFF. For the CDR3, the DNA is TGTGCCAGCAGCTTAGGGGGGACAGGGGCCGATGAGCAGTTCTTC.

This clonotype was counted only a few times. The chain couples TRBV28 to TRBJ2-7; the match to TRBD1 covers 9 bases. J gave up 0 bases and V 6 bases, and 6 bases lay outside the gene matches. Germline lookup yields CDR1 MDHEN and CDR2 SYDVKM. The length of the CDR3 is 15 residues. CDR3 sequence: CASRTTGQGSYEQYF. CDR3 DNA: TGTGCCAGCAGGACGACGGGACAGGGCTCCTACGAGCAGTACTTC.

As regards this clonotype: Compared with germline, one end of the junction differs, possibly owing to a read error. The chain employs TRBV7-9 and TRBJ2-6, with 10 positions matching TRBD1. Germline-derived CDR1 and CDR2 are SEHNR and FQNEAQ (reference sequence). The CDR3 loop spans 15 amino acids. The DNA for the CDR3 is TGTGCCAGCAGCTTAGCTGGGACAGGGGCCAACGTCCGGACTTTC. Translating gives CASSLAGTGANVRTF.

The chain employs TRBV5-6 and TRBJ2-1; 8 bases fit TRBD2. The trim removed 3 bases at V and 8 bases at J, leaving 7 bases unmatched. The CDR3 has 14 amino acids. CDR1 is SGHDT, CDR2 YYEEEE, per germline. In DNA, the CDR3 is TGTGCCAGCAGCTGGAGCGGGGGCCCCGATGAGCAGTTCTTC. Residues: CASSWSGGPDEQFF.

The V gene is TRBV5-1, the J gene TRBJ2-4, with D tentatively TRBD2 (5 bases). From germline, CDR1 is SGHRS and CDR2 YFSETQ. The CDR3 is made up of 16 amino acids. V dropped 0 bases and J dropped 1 base, with 11 bases sitting between them. The DNA of the CDR3 is TGCGCCAGCAGCTTGGAGGGCACGGGGGCCAAAAACATTCAGTACTTC. This translates into CASSLEGTGAKNIQYF.

The chain couples TRBV6-1 to TRBJ2-1, with 13 bases lining up with TRBD2. This CDR3 contains 18 residues. Trimming removed 5 bases from V and 7 bases from J; junction bases left unmatched: 14. Germline V gives CDR1 MNHNS, CDR2 SASEGT. The CDR3 DNA reads as TGTGCCAGCAGTAAACTAGCGGGGGGGCACTACCTACAGAATGAGCAGTTCTTC. Amino acids: CASSKLAGGHYLQNEQFF.

The chain has TRBV7-6 and TRBJ1-4; TRBD1 is a possible D gene (5 bases). V lost 5 bases and J 8 bases, leaving 15 bases between the germline ends. This CDR3 has 14 amino acids. From germline, CDR1 is SGHVS and CDR2 FNYEAQ. The chain's CDR3 is CASSPRAGHEKLFF. CDR3 DNA: TGTGCCAGCAGCCCGAGGGCAGGGCACGAAAAACTGTTTTTT.

The chain recombines TRBV10-2 with TRBJ1-5, with 8 bases aligning to TRBD1. This CDR3 comprises 16 residues. The trim removed 2 bases at V and 3 bases at J, leaving 6 bases unmatched. In germline, CDR1 is WSHSY, CDR2 SAAADI. The CDR3 loop reads CASSETGQGPNQPQHF. For the CDR3, the DNA is TGCGCCAGCAGTGAGACAGGACAGGGCCCCAATCAGCCCCAGCATTTT.

In this sample, this clonotype turned up a few times. One junction end disagrees with the germline gene, perhaps due to a read error. The V gene is TRBV7-6, the J gene TRBJ1-1; TRBD1 might be the D (5 bases). The V gene's germline CDR1 is SGHVS and CDR2 FNYEAQ. This CDR3 region has 14 residues. CDR3 nucleotide sequence: TGTACCAGCAGCTTAGGGCCGGGGGACACTGAAGCTTTCTTT. Translation gives CTSSLGPGDTEAFF.

The chain joins TRBV6-1 to TRBJ1-2; D possibly corresponds to TRBD1 (5 bases). Trimming pared 3 bases from V and 0 bases from J, leaving 11 bases between. This CDR3 has 15 amino acids. CDR1 is MNHNS, CDR2 SASEGT, per germline. DNA for the CDR3: TGTGCCAGCAGTGAGTTGGGGGGAGCTAACTATGGCTACACCTTC. Protein product: CASSELGGANYGYTF.